Following are 10 T cell receptor beta chains from one sample sequenced in a study of CXCR3-negative and CXCR3-positive naive CD8 T cells. The authors prepared UMI-labeled TRB cDNA libraries by 5' RACE. TCRdb reworked the 5' RACE reads into one entry per CDR3 protein, no DNA. The sample data list tens of thousands of distinct CDR3 sequences. The sequencing sample was made of memory CD8+ T cells from blood. These receptors were collected from a human donor in good health. Some clones in this sample may be carry-over from other donors' samples.

V and J are TRBV20-1 and TRBJ1-1; the D call of TRBD1 rests on TCRdb alone, since no DNA is present to check it. This CDR3 region has 12 residues. Per the germline V gene, CDR1 is DFQATT and CDR2 is SNEGSKA (reference sequence). The CDR3 sequence: CSAPEGATEAFF.

The chain links TRBV29-1 to TRBJ1-2; the D call from TCRdb, TRBD1, cannot be confirmed without DNA. The CDR3 consists of 16 residues. Germline-derived CDR1 and CDR2 are SQVTM and ANQGSEA. The chain's CDR3 is CSVGWGSPTPWHGYTF.

The rearrangement links TRBV30 to TRBJ1-1. CDR1 and CDR2 from the germline V gene are GTSNPN and SVGIG (reference sequence). The CDR3 is 13 amino acids. CDR3 protein: CAWREGTVTEAFF.

The genes are TRBV5-1 and TRBJ1-1. Germline V lookup: CDR1 SGHRS, CDR2 YFSETQ. CDR3 size: 14 residues. The CDR3 is CASSEGQANTEAFF.

The chain couples TRBV19 to TRBJ2-1. The CDR3 sequence is 13 residues long. CDR1 LNHDA and CDR2 SQIVND come from the germline V gene (reference sequence). This CDR3 reads CASKVTENDEQFF.

The chain uses TRBV5-1 and TRBJ2-2; TCRdb's D call, TRBD1, is unchecked because there is no DNA. Germline values: CDR1 SGHRS, CDR2 YFSETQ. This CDR3 comprises 16 residues. The chain's CDR3 is CASSPGQGINTGELFF.

The chain's CDR3 is CASNKLDRYQETQYF. The chain carries TRBV27 and TRBJ2-5. Germline-derived CDR1 and CDR2 are MNHEY and SMNVEV (reference sequence). The CDR3 runs to 15 residues.

This chain connects TRBV29-1 to TRBJ1-2. The CDR3 runs 13 residues. From germline, CDR1 is SQVTM and CDR2 ANQGSEA. The CDR3 loop is CSVRAHTNYGYTF.

The CDR3 loop reads CASSFIPFRVRSSYNEQFF. The V call is TRBV5-1, the J call TRBJ2-1; TCRdb's D gene call, TRBD1, goes unchecked for lack of DNA. Germline V lookup: CDR1 SGHRS, CDR2 YFSETQ. The CDR3 is made up of 19 amino acids.

The chain employs TRBV10-3 and TRBJ2-7; TCRdb gives TRBD1 as the D gene, but with no DNA this cannot be confirmed. From germline, CDR1 is ENHRY and CDR2 SYGVKD. This CDR3 spans 15 amino acids. This CDR3 reads CAISELSGQTYEQYF.